A selection of T cell receptor beta chains follows, all from one sample in a study of CD8 T cells in Susac syndrome. One entry per CDR3 protein results from TCRdb running MiXCR on the immunoSEQ multiplex PCR reads. This table has around 180,000 distinct CDR3 sequences, around 96% appearing once. Material for sequencing was CD8+ T cells from PBMCs. All receptors come from a human donor with multiple sclerosis. The CDR3 runs from the conserved cysteine through the conserved F or W. A D gene is named only where the DNA matches it firmly. Some rows have no size entry. The others give once, few or many, or a class for an expanded clone.

D gene	clone size	V gene	J gene	CDR3 DNA	CDR3 protein
NA	NA	TRBV3-1	TRBJ2-1	TGTGCCAGCGGGCCGTCAGGGAGCTCCTACAATGAGCAGTTCTTC	CASGPSGSSYNEQFF
NA	NA	TRBV29-1	TRBJ1-1	TGCAGCGTTGAAGAAAGGGGAGGTGAATCTTTCTTT	CSVEERGGESFF
NA	NA	TRBV7-9	TRBJ1-2	TGTGCCAGCAGCCCCCTTGTGGGTGGCTACACCTTC	CASSPLVGGYTF
NA	once	TRBV29-1	TRBJ1-5	TGCAGCGTTGAAACGGGGGAGGGCAATCAGCCCCAGCATTTT	CSVETGEGNQPQHF
TRBD2	NA	TRBV7-9	TRBJ2-1	TGTGCCAGCAGTTCCGGGACTAGCGGATGGGAGCTCTACAATGAGCAGTTCTTC	CASSSGTSGWELYNEQFF
NA	NA	TRBV20-1	TRBJ2-7	TGCAGTGCTAGAGATCGGTACGGCTACGAGCAGTACTTC	CSARDRYGYEQYF
NA	NA	TRBV27	TRBJ2-3	TGTGCCAGCAGTTCCAACCCACGCACAGATACGCAGTATTTT	CASSSNPRTDTQYF
TRBD2	NA	TRBV7-9	TRBJ2-1	TGTGCCAGCGGCCCAAGCGGGAGGTTTGGTGAGCAGTTCTTC	CASGPSGRFGEQFF
NA	NA	TRBV5-1	TRBJ1-1	TGCGCCAGCAGCCTGAGTATTGGTGGAACTGAAGCTTTCTTT	CASSLSIGGTEAFF
TRBD1	NA	TRBV2	TRBJ1-1	TGTGCCAGCAGCGCTGGACAGGGGTACACTGAAGCTTTCTTT	CASSAGQGYTEAFF
NA	NA	TRBV12-3/TRBV12-4	TRBJ2-7	TGTGCCAGCGGATTCTACCTCGAGCAGTACTTC	CASGFYLEQYF
TRBD2	NA	TRBV29-1	TRBJ2-1	TGCAGCCAGAAACTAGCGGAATCCGACAATGAGCAGTTCTTC	CSQKLAESDNEQFF
NA	NA	TRBV12-5	TRBJ1-4	TGTGCTAGTGGCCCTTTTCGGGGCGAAAAACTGTTTTTT	CASGPFRGEKLFF
TRBD1	once	TRBV5-1	TRBJ2-7	TGCGCCAGCAGCCGGACAGGATTCTACGAGCAGTACTTC	CASSRTGFYEQYF
NA	NA	TRBV20-1	TRBJ1-1	TGCAGTGCTAGGGCGGAGGGAGAGGTCACTGAAGCTTTCTTT	CSARAEGEVTEAFF